The rows below give T cell receptor beta chains drawn from one sample of a study of vaccination effects on CD4 cells after COVID-19. TCRdb keeps only in-frame clones here, not all; method: immunoSEQ multiplex PCR. Of 15,000 to 20,000 clones in the sample, about three quarters were seen once. Antigens of these TCRs are unknown. The specimen was CD4+ T cells from PBMCs cultured with HCoV-NL63 spike peptides, collected after COVID-19 vaccination. The origin of the receptors is a human donor who received a COVID-19 vaccine. Each CDR3 is given with its conserved first and last residue. D genes are given only for firm matches. For some rows the clone size is stated as once, few or many, or as a class when expanded; others skip it.

j_call | d_call | v_call | clone_size | cdr3_aa | cdr3_nt
TRBJ1-5 | NA | TRBV30 | NA | CAWSEGGSNQPQHF | TGTGCCTGGAGTGAGGGCGGTAGCAATCAGCCCCAGCATTTT
TRBJ2-3 | TRBD1 | TRBV4-1 | NA | CASSQPGQGQTDTQYF | TGCGCCAGCAGCCAACCGGGACAGGGTCAAACAGATACGCAGTATTTT
TRBJ1-2 | NA | TRBV14 | NA | CASSPFPNYGYTF | TGTGCCAGCAGCCCCTTTCCTAACTATGGCTACACCTTC
TRBJ2-3 | NA | TRBV9 | NA | CASSVGGMGTDTQYF | TGTGCCAGCAGCGTAGGCGGGATGGGCACAGATACGCAGTATTTT
TRBJ2-7 | TRBD1 | TRBV27 | NA | CASSLSWTGPYEQYF | TGTGCCAGCAGTTTATCCTGGACAGGGCCCTACGAGCAGTACTTC
TRBJ2-7 | NA | TRBV10-1 | NA | CASSPSYEQYF | TGCGCCAGCAGCCCGTCCTACGAGCAGTACTTC
TRBJ1-3 | TRBD1 | TRBV10-1 | NA | CARSGQVIGNTIYF | TGCGCCAGATCGGGACAGGTCATTGGAAACACCATATATTTT
TRBJ1-3 | NA | TRBV5-5 | NA | CASSLGRGNTIYF | TGTGCCAGCAGCTTGGGAAGGGGAAACACCATATATTTT
TRBJ1-1 | NA | TRBV2 | NA | CASSGQDTEAFF | TGTGCCAGCAGTGGCCAGGACACTGAAGCTTTCTTT
TRBJ1-6 | TRBD1 | TRBV3-1/TRBV3-2 | NA | CASSQASPGTGSYNSPLHF | TGTGCCAGCAGCCAAGCTTCTCCCGGGACAGGCTCCTATAATTCACCCCTCCACTTT
TRBJ1-2 | NA | TRBV5-4 | NA | CASSLGAPTGYGYTF | TGTGCCAGCAGCTTGGGAGCGCCGACTGGCTATGGCTACACCTTC
TRBJ1-2 | NA | TRBV5-1 | NA | CASSPIGGTSYGYTF | TGCGCCAGCAGCCCCATCGGAGGGACATCTTATGGCTACACCTTC
TRBJ2-7 | NA | TRBV28 | NA | CASSLVSSYEQYF | TGTGCCAGCAGTTTAGTGAGCTCCTACGAGCAGTACTTC
TRBJ1-3 | NA | TRBV5-1 | NA | CASSSTGIDTIYF | TGCGCCAGCAGCTCGACAGGAATAGACACCATATATTTT
TRBJ2-7 | TRBD1 | TRBV5-1 | NA | CASNTGTATRYEQYF | TGCGCCAGCAACACCGGGACAGCCACTCGCTACGAGCAGTACTTC
TRBJ2-5 | NA | TRBV7-2 | once | CASSLAPTQYF | TGTGCCAGCAGCTTAGCCCCTACCCAGTACTTC
TRBJ1-2 | NA | TRBV19 | NA | CASSISPGGVSYGYTF | TGTGCCAGTAGTATATCCCCGGGGGGTGTAAGCTATGGCTACACCTTC
TRBJ2-7 | NA | TRBV11-2 | few | CASSFSPAGLTYEQYF | TGTGCCAGCAGCTTTTCTCCGGCGGGGTTAACCTACGAGCAGTACTTC
TRBJ1-2 | TRBD1 | TRBV10-3 | NA | CAINPGTGIYGYTF | TGTGCCATCAATCCCGGGACAGGGATCTATGGCTACACCTTC
TRBJ2-7 | NA | TRBV28 | NA | CASSLVQAQTYEQYF | TGTGCCAGCAGTTTGGTGCAGGCCCAGACCTACGAGCAGTACTTC
TRBJ1-1 | TRBD1 | TRBV6-6 | NA | CASSYGTGTEAFF | TGTGCCAGCAGTTACGGGACAGGCACTGAAGCTTTCTTT
TRBJ2-5 | TRBD1 | TRBV7-7 | NA | CASSQGQGLRETQYF | TGTGCTAGCAGCCAGGGACAGGGTTTGAGAGAGACCCAGTACTTC
TRBJ2-2 | NA | TRBV5-4 | few | CASSFHRGGYTGELFF | TGTGCCAGCAGCTTCCACAGGGGAGGGTACACCGGGGAGCTGTTTTTT
TRBJ2-7 | NA | TRBV19 | few | CASSIAAGVSYEQYF | TGTGCCAGTAGTATAGCCGCAGGGGTAAGCTACGAGCAGTACTTC
TRBJ1-1 | NA | TRBV21-1 | NA | CASSRRQAFF | TGTGCCAGCAGCCGACGTCAAGCTTTCTTT
TRBJ1-5 | TRBD1 | TRBV6-5 | NA | CASRKPGQVNQPQHF | TGTGCCAGCAGGAAGCCGGGACAGGTCAATCAGCCCCAGCATTTT
TRBJ2-3 | TRBD2 | TRBV27 | NA | CASTPRREWGTDTQYF | TGTGCCAGCACCCCTCGGCGGGAGTGGGGCACAGATACGCAGTATTTT
TRBJ1-2 | NA | TRBV6-5 | NA | CASRPGYDGYTF | TGTGCCAGCAGGCCAGGGTATGATGGCTACACCTTC
TRBJ1-4 | TRBD1 | TRBV20-1 | NA | CSASGTANEKLFF | TGCAGTGCTAGTGGGACAGCTAATGAAAAACTGTTTTTT
TRBJ1-1 | NA | TRBV14 | NA | CASSLGMDTEAFF | TGTGCCAGCAGCCTAGGGATGGATACTGAAGCTTTCTTT
TRBJ2-6 | NA | TRBV5-1 | NA | CASSLAAGRSGANVLTF | TGCGCCAGCAGCTTGGCCGCAGGGCGCTCTGGGGCCAACGTCCTGACTTTC
TRBJ1-2 | NA | TRBV14 | NA | CASSQRSQPGYGYTF | TGTGCCAGCAGCCAGCGCAGCCAACCTGGCTATGGCTACACCTTC
TRBJ1-5 | NA | TRBV9 | NA | CASSVGGRETQPQHF | TGTGCCAGCAGCGTAGGGGGCAGGGAGACGCAGCCCCAGCATTTT
TRBJ2-5 | NA | TRBV30 | NA | CAWRLDAETQYF | TGTGCCTGGAGACTAGACGCAGAGACCCAGTACTTC
TRBJ1-2 | NA | TRBV25-1 | NA | CASSDLTGDYGYTF | TGTGCCAGCAGTGACCTGACCGGAGACTATGGCTACACCTTC
TRBJ1-1 | NA | TRBV19 | NA | CASRGLGEGTEAFF | TGTGCCAGTAGGGGCCTGGGGGAGGGAACTGAAGCTTTCTTT
TRBJ1-2 | NA | TRBV7-2 | NA | CASSLPPVNYGYTF | TGTGCCAGCAGCTTACCACCAGTCAACTATGGCTACACCTTC
TRBJ2-5 | NA | TRBV18 | NA | CASSPPKRGADLQETQYF | TGTGCCAGCTCACCACCGAAACGGGGGGCCGACTTGCAAGAGACCCAGTACTTC
TRBJ2-1 | NA | TRBV12-3/TRBV12-4 | NA | CASTQGGNEQFF | TGTGCCAGCACACAGGGGGGGAATGAGCAGTTCTTC
TRBJ1-1 | TRBD1 | TRBV19 | NA | CASSIISGGTEAFF | TGTGCCAGTAGTATTATCTCAGGGGGCACTGAAGCTTTCTTT
TRBJ1-4 | NA | TRBV7-9 | NA | CASSLTQGTNEKLFF | TGTGCCAGCAGCTTGACTCAGGGAACTAATGAAAAACTGTTTTTT
TRBJ1-2 | NA | TRBV5-4 | few | CASSLVNQEGGYTF | TGTGCCAGCAGCTTGGTGAACCAGGAAGGGGGCTACACCTTC
TRBJ2-5 | TRBD2 | TRBV27 | NA | CASSLRTSGGVETQYF | TGTGCCAGCAGTCTCCGGACTAGCGGGGGGGTGGAGACCCAGTACTTC
TRBJ1-1 | NA | TRBV5-1 | NA | CASSLAQGNTEAFF | TGCGCCAGCAGCCTGGCCCAGGGGAACACTGAAGCTTTCTTT
TRBJ1-2 | TRBD1 | TRBV5-4 | once | CASSQAGGYGYTF | TGTGCCAGCAGCCAAGCAGGGGGCTATGGCTACACCTTC
TRBJ1-2 | NA | TRBV4-1 | NA | CASSHGGEVFGYTF | TGCGCCAGCAGCCACGGGGGGGAGGTGTTCGGCTACACCTTC
TRBJ2-1 | TRBD2 | TRBV10-3 | NA | CAISSSGGGNEQFF | TGTGCCATCAGTTCTAGCGGGGGGGGCAATGAGCAGTTCTTC
TRBJ1-6 | NA | TRBV18 | once | CASSPSPITSNSPLHF | TGTGCCAGCTCACCATCACCGATTACAAGTAATTCACCCCTCCACTTT
TRBJ1-6 | NA | TRBV28 | NA | CASSLRGSYNSPLHF | TGTGCCAGCAGTTTAAGGGGCTCCTATAATTCACCCCTCCACTTT
TRBJ1-6 | TRBD1 | TRBV27 | few | CASSTDRGDSPLHF | TGTGCCAGCAGTACCGACAGGGGGGATTCACCCCTCCACTTT
TRBJ1-5 | NA | TRBV9 | once | CASSLGPGQPQHF | TGTGCCAGCAGCCTAGGGCCTGGTCAGCCCCAGCATTTT
TRBJ1-2 | NA | TRBV28 | NA | CASSWEGYDGYTF | TGTGCCAGCAGTTGGGAGGGTTACGATGGCTACACCTTC
TRBJ2-7 | TRBD1 | TRBV28 | NA | CASSRAGGQGAYEQYF | TGTGCCAGCAGTCGAGCCGGGGGACAGGGGGCTTACGAGCAGTACTTC
TRBJ1-2 | TRBD1 | TRBV5-1 | NA | CASSQDRDYGYTF | TGCGCCAGCAGCCAAGACAGGGACTATGGCTACACCTTC
TRBJ2-3 | TRBD1 | TRBV5-1 | NA | CASSPGQGATGTDTQYF | TGCGCCAGCAGCCCAGGACAGGGGGCGACTGGCACAGATACGCAGTATTTT
TRBJ2-7 | NA | TRBV20-1 | NA | CRALSPYEQYF | TGCAGGGCTCTCTCCCCCTACGAGCAGTACTTC
TRBJ1-2 | NA | TRBV4-3 | NA | CASSQYQGTNYGYTF | TGCGCCAGCAGCCAATATCAGGGTACTAACTATGGCTACACCTTC